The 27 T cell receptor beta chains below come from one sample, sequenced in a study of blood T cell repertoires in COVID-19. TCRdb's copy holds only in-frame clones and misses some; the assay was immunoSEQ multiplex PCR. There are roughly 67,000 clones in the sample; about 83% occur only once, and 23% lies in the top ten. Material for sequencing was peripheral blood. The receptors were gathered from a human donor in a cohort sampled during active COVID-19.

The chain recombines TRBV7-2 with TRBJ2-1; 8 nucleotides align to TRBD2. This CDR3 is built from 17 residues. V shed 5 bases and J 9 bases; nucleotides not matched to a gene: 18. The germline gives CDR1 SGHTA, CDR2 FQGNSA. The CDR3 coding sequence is TGTGCCAGCAGCCTGGGAGTAATAGCGGGGCCAGACAGTGAGCAGTTCTTC. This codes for CASSLGVIAGPDSEQFF.

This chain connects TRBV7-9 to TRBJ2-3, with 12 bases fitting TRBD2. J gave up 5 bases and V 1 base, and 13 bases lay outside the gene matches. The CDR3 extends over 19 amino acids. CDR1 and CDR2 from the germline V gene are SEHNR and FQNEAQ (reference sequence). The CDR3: CASSLDFLAGGPMKDTQYF. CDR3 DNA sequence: TGTGCCAGCAGCTTAGATTTCCTAGCGGGGGGGCCAATGAAAGATACGCAGTATTTT.

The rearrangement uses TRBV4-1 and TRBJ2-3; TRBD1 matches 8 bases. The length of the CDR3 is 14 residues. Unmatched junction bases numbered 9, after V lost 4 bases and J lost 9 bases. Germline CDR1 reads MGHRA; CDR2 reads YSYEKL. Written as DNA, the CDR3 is TGCGCCAGCAGCCGTCCAGGGGGCGAGAGGACGCAGTATTTT. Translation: CASSRPGGERTQYF.

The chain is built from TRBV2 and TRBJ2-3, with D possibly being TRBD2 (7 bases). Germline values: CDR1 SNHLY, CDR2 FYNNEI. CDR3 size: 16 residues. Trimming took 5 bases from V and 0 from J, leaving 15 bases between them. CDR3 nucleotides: TGTGCCAGCAGTCGGGGGGCACCCCCTAGCACAGATACGCAGTATTTT. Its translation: CASSRGAPPSTDTQYF.

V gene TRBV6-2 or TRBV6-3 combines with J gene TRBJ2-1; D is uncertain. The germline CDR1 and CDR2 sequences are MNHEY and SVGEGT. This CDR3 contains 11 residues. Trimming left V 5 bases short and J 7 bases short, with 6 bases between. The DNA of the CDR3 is TGTGCCAGCAGTCTTTTTAATGAGCAGTTCTTC. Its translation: CASSLFNEQFF.

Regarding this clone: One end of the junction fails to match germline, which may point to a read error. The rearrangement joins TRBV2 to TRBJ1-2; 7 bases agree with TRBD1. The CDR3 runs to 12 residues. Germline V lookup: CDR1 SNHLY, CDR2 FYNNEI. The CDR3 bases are TGTGCCAGCATCGATCCCCCGGGACAGAGCTCCTTC. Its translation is CASIDPPGQSSF.

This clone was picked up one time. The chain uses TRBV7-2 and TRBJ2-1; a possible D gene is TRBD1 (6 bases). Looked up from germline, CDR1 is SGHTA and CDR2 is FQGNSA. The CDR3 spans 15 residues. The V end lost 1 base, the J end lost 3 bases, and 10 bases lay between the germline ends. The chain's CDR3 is CASSLDGQYYNEQFF. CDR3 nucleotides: TGTGCCAGCAGCTTAGACGGACAGTACTACAATGAGCAGTTCTTC.

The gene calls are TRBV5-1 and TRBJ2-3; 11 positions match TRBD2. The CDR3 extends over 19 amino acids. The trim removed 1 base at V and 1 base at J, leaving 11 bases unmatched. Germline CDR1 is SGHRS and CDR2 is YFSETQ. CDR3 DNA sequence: TGCGCCAGCAGCTTGCTGCCTAGCGGGGGGACGTCTGGCACAGATACGCAGTATTTT. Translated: CASSLLPSGGTSGTDTQYF.

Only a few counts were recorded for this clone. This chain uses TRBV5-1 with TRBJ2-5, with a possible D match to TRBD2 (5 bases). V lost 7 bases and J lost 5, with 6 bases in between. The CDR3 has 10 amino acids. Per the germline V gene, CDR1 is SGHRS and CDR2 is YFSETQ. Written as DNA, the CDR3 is TGCGCCAGCGGACTGGAGACCCAGTACTTC. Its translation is CASGLETQYF.

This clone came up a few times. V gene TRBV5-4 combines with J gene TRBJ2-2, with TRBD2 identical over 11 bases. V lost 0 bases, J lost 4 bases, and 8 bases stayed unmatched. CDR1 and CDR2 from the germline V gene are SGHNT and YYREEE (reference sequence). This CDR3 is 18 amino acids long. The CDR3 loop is CASSLGLAGGYGTGELFF. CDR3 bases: TGTGCCAGCAGCTTGGGCCTAGCGGGAGGTTATGGCACCGGGGAGCTGTTTTTT.

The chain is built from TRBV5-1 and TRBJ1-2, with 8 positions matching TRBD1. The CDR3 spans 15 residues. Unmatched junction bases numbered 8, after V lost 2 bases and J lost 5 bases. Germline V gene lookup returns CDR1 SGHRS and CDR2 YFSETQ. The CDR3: CASSLSDREYYGYTF. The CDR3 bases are TGCGCCAGCAGCTTATCGGACAGGGAATATTATGGCTACACCTTC.

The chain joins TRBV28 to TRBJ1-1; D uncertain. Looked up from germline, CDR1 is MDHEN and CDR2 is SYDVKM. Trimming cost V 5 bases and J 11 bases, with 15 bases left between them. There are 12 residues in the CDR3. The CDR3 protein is CASSISRDGAFF. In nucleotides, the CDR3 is TGTGCCAGCAGTATCAGCCGAGACGGGGCTTTCTTT.

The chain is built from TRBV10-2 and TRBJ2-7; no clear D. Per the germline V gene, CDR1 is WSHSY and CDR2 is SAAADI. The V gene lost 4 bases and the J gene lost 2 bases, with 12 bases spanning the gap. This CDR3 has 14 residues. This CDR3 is CASSGLRAPYEQYF. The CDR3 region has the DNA TGCGCCAGCAGTGGACTCCGAGCTCCCTACGAGCAGTACTTC.

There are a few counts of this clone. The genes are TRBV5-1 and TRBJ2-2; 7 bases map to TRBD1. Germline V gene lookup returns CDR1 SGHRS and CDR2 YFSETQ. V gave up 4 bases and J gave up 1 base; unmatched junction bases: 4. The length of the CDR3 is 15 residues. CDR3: CASSVGQMNTGELFF. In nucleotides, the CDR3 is TGCGCCAGCAGCGTGGGACAGATGAACACCGGGGAGCTGTTTTTT.

The CDR3 is CASSFSSSGTEAFF. CDR3 nucleotide sequence: TGCGCCAGCAGCTTTAGCTCCAGTGGCACTGAAGCTTTCTTT. The rearrangement links TRBV5-1 to TRBJ1-1; unclear D gene. The CDR3 is 14 amino acids. V lost 2 bases and J 4 bases, leaving 12 bases between the germline ends. CDR1 and CDR2 (germline): SGHRS, YFSETQ.

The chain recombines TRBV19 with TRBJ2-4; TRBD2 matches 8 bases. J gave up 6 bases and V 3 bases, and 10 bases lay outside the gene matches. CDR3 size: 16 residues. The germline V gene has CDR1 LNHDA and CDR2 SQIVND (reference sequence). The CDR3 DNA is TGTGCCAGTAGTATCGCCCTGGGGGCGGGGGGAAACATTCAGTACTTC. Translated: CASSIALGAGGNIQYF.

DNA of the CDR3: TGTGCCAGCTCACCGGGTCTTGGGACACCCTACGAGCAGTACTTC. This sequence encodes CASSPGLGTPYEQYF. The chain has TRBV18 and TRBJ2-7; tentatively, D is TRBD1 (6 bases). Deletions cut 3 bases from V and 2 bases from J, with 14 bases between. This CDR3 region has 15 residues. Germline-derived CDR1 and CDR2 are KGHSH and LQKENI.

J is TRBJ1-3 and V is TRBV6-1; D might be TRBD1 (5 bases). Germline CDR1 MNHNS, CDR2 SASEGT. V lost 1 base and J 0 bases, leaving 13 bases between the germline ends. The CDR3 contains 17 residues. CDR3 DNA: TGTGCCAGCAGTGAAGGCAGGGTCTCGTACTCTGGAAACACCATATATTTT. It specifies CASSEGRVSYSGNTIYF.

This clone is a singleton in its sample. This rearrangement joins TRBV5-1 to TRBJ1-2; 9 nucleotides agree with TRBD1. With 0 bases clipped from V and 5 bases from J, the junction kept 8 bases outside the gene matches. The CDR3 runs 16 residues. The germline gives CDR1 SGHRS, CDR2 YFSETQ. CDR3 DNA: TGCGCCAGCAGCTTGGGGGTCCCGGGACAGGGTTATGGCTACACCTTC. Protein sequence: CASSLGVPGQGYGYTF.

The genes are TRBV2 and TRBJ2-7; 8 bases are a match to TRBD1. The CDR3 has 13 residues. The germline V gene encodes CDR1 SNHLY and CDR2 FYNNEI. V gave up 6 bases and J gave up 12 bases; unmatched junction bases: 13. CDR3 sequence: CASRPDRVSLGYF. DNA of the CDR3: TGTGCCAGCAGACCGGACAGGGTTTCCCTTGGGTACTTC.

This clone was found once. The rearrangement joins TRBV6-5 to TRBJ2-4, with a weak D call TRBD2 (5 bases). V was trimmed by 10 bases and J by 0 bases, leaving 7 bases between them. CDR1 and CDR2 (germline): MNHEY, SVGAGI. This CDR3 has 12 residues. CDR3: CATGLAKNIQYF. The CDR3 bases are TGTGCCACCGGACTAGCCAAAAACATTCAGTACTTC.

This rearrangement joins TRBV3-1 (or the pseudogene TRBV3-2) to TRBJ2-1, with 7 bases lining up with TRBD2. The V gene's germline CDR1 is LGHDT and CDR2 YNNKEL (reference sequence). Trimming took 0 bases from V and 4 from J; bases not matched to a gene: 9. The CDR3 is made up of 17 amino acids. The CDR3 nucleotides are TGTGCCAGCAGCCAAGATATGGGGGGAGGGCCGTACAATGAGCAGTTCTTC. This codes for CASSQDMGGGPYNEQFF.

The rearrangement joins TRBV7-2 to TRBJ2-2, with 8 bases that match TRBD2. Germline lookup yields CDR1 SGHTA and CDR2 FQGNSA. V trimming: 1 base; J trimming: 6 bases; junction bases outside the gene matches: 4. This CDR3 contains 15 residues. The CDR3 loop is CASSLGLARAGELFF. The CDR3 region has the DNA TGTGCCAGCAGCTTAGGACTAGCGCGAGCCGGGGAGCTGTTTTTT. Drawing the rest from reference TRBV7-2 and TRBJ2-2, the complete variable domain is GAGVSQSPSNKVTEKGKDVELRCDPISGHTALYWYRQSLGQGLEFLIYFQGNSAPDKSGLPSDRFSAERTGGSVSTLTIQRTQQEDSAVYLCASSLGLARAGELFFGEGSRLTVL.

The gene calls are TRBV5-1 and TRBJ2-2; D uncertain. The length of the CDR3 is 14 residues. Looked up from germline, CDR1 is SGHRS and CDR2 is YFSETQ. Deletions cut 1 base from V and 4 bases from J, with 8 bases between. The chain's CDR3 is CASSLSVFTGELFF. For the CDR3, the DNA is TGCGCCAGCAGCTTGTCAGTTTTCACCGGGGAGCTGTTTTTT.

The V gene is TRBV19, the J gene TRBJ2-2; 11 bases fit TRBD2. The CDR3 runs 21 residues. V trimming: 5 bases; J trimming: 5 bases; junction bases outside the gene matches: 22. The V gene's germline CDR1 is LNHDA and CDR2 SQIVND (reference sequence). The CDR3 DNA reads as TGTGCCAGTAGTTCGGGTGGCAGGCTGACTAGCGGGGTTTCGGCTACCGGGGAGCTGTTTTTT. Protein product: CASSSGGRLTSGVSATGELFF.

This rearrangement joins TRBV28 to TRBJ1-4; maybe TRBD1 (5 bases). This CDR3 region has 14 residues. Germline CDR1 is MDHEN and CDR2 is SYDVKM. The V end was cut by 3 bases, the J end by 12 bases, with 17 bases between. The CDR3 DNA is TGTGCCAGCAGTTTGGGGCGCTGGCAGGTAGAACTGTTTTTT. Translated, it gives CASSLGRWQVELFF.

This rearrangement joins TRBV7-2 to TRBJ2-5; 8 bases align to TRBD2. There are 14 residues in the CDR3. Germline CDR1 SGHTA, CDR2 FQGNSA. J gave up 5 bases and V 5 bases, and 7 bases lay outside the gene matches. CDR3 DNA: TGTGCCAGCAGCCTAGGAGGACTAGCTGAGACCCAGTACTTC. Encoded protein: CASSLGGLAETQYF.